Listed here are 10 T cell receptor beta chains from one sample, sequenced in a study of blood T cell repertoires in COVID-19. The data were produced by immunoSEQ multiplex PCR, yet TCRdb's version contains in-frame clones alone and is incomplete. The repertoire includes about 160,000 clones, approximately 79% of them detected once, and 8% to 8.5% sits in the top ten. Sequenced: peripheral blood. The receptor source for this set is an older woman with COVID-19, enrolled during active disease.

The chain employs TRBV5-1 and TRBJ1-3; 7 bases are a match to TRBD1. V lost 4 bases, J lost 0 bases, and 7 bases stayed unmatched. CDR1 is SGHRS, CDR2 YFSETQ, per germline. There are 16 residues in the CDR3. The CDR3 is CASSGRTGGSGNTIYF. CDR3 sequence (DNA): TGCGCCAGCAGCGGACGGACAGGCGGCTCTGGAAACACCATATATTTT.

The V call is TRBV28, the J call TRBJ1-2, with TRBD1 matching over 8 bases. CDR1 is MDHEN, CDR2 SYDVKM, per germline. The CDR3 spans 16 residues. The trim removed 5 bases at V and 8 bases at J, leaving 16 bases unmatched. CDR3 region: CASSDPWGQGAGGYTF. The CDR3 nucleotides read TGTGCCAGCAGTGACCCCTGGGGCCAGGGGGCGGGGGGCTACACCTTC.

This clone has only one observation. The rearrangement uses TRBV6-5 and TRBJ2-2; maybe TRBD1 (6 bases). Germline lookup yields CDR1 MNHEY and CDR2 SVGAGI. CDR3 length equals 16 residues. The V and J ends lost 1 base and 4 bases respectively, with 13 bases between them. The CDR3: CASSYYRGRGTGELFF. The CDR3 region has the DNA TGTGCCAGCAGTTACTACCGCGGCAGGGGCACCGGGGAGCTGTTTTTT.

The CDR3 DNA sequence: TGTGCCAGCAGTTTAGCAGGGGATTTGGGCTACGAGCAGTACTTC. Encoded protein: CASSLAGDLGYEQYF. The chain links TRBV6-5 to TRBJ2-7, with a possible D match to TRBD1 (6 bases). The CDR3 has 15 amino acids. Trimming removed 4 bases at V and 3 bases at J, with 16 bases between. CDR1 MNHEY and CDR2 SVGAGI come from the germline V gene.

This chain connects TRBV2 to TRBJ1-2; 7 bases agree with TRBD1. The V and J ends lost 6 bases and 2 bases, in that order; junction bases with no gene match: 9. This CDR3 contains 15 residues. Germline V gene lookup returns CDR1 SNHLY and CDR2 FYNNEI. CDR3 amino acids: CASSGIGQVNYGYTF. The DNA of the CDR3 is TGTGCCAGCAGCGGGATTGGACAGGTGAACTATGGCTACACCTTC.

The V gene is TRBV18, the J gene TRBJ1-5; possibly TRBD1 for D (5 bases). V was clipped by 3 bases and J by 1 base, with 19 bases between them. Germline CDR1 is KGHSH and CDR2 is LQKENI. The CDR3 runs 18 residues. CDR3 region: CASSPSDILGGSNQPQHF. The CDR3 DNA reads as TGTGCCAGCTCACCCAGCGACATACTCGGGGGGAGCAATCAGCCCCAGCATTTT.

The gene calls are TRBV28 and TRBJ1-4; D is possibly TRBD1 (6 bases). Trimming stripped 6 bases from V and 8 bases from J, with 16 bases between. Germline loops: CDR1 MDHEN, CDR2 SYDVKM. CDR3 length: 14 residues. The CDR3 bases are TGTGCCAGCAGGGACAGTGCAGGCCGCGAAAAACTGTTTTTT. This translates into CASRDSAGREKLFF.

The V call is TRBV6-2 or TRBV6-3, the J call TRBJ2-1; 8 bases align to TRBD1. The CDR3 runs to 16 residues. V shed 0 bases and J 5 bases; nucleotides not matched to a gene: 6. Germline CDR1 reads MNHEY; CDR2 reads SVGEGT. CDR3 in amino acids: CASSYSSGTGHNEQFF. The DNA for the CDR3 is TGTGCCAGCAGTTACTCCTCCGGGACAGGACACAATGAGCAGTTCTTC.

The chain has TRBV27 and TRBJ1-5; 7 nucleotides line up with TRBD1. CDR1 and CDR2 from the germline V gene are MNHEY and SMNVEV (reference sequence). The V segment lost 8 bases and the J segment 0 bases; nucleotides outside the gene matches: 13. This CDR3 spans 17 amino acids. The chain's CDR3 is CASGKGTAEYSNQPQHF. The CDR3, as DNA: TGTGCCAGCGGAAAGGGGACAGCAGAATATAGCAATCAGCCCCAGCATTTT.

The chain combines TRBV7-9 with TRBJ2-4; 8 positions agree with TRBD1. This CDR3 is built from 15 residues. V trimming: 4 bases; J trimming: 6 bases; junction bases outside the gene matches: 8. Germline V gene sequence: CDR1 SEHNR, CDR2 FQNEAQ (reference sequence). The CDR3 coding sequence is TGTGCCAGCAGCTGGGGAGAGACAGGGGCAAACATTCAGTACTTC. Amino acids: CASSWGETGANIQYF.